These 20 T cell receptor beta chains were sequenced from one sample in a study of shared clonotypes between healthy human individuals. Clones were read by immunoSEQ multiplex PCR, and TCRdb kept only the in-frame ones, dropping some. The repertoire includes more than 550,000 clones, 55% to 75% of them detected once, and more than 1.5% sits in the top ten. Sequencing was performed on memory CD4+ T cells sorted from blood. Regarding subset: CD45RA-negative fraction. Source of these receptors: a woman aged 25-40 years in good health.

The chain couples TRBV28 to TRBJ2-1; D unclear. Germline V lookup: CDR1 MDHEN, CDR2 SYDVKM. CDR3 length: 12 amino acids. Trimming shortened V by 3 bases and J by 7 bases, and 7 bases separated the two germline ends. Written as DNA, the CDR3 is TGTGCCAGCAGTTTGTCTTTGAATGAGCAGTTCTTC. This translates into CASSLSLNEQFF.

The rearrangement uses TRBV4-1 and TRBJ2-7; 7 bases align to TRBD2. Trimming took 5 bases from V and 2 from J; bases not matched to a gene: 12. Germline V lookup: CDR1 MGHRA, CDR2 YSYEKL. CDR3 length equals 16 residues. This CDR3 reads CASSILLAANTYEQYF. The DNA for the CDR3 is TGCGCCAGCAGCATTCTCCTAGCGGCGAACACCTACGAGCAGTACTTC.

The chain links TRBV28 to TRBJ2-7; possibly TRBD1 or TRBD2 for D (5 bases each). V lost 4 bases and J 5 bases, leaving 18 bases between the germline ends. The germline V gene has CDR1 MDHEN and CDR2 SYDVKM. This CDR3 contains 15 residues. CDR3 residues: CASSSSGTRMDEQYF. CDR3 in DNA: TGTGCCAGCAGTTCATCCGGGACCCGAATGGACGAGCAGTACTTC.

V and J are TRBV9 and TRBJ1-1; a possible D gene is TRBD1 (5 bases). The germline gives CDR1 SGDLS, CDR2 YYNGEE. V was trimmed by 4 bases and J by 5 bases, leaving 12 bases between them. This CDR3 has 13 residues. DNA of the CDR3: TGTGCCAGCAGCCCGTCCTGGGGGACTGAAGCTTTCTTT. Protein product: CASSPSWGTEAFF.

Concerning this clone itself: Other DNA sequences from this sample encode an identical CDR3 as well. The V gene is TRBV11-2, the J gene TRBJ2-5; TRBD2 matches at 12 bases. With 5 bases clipped from V and 5 bases from J, the junction kept 3 bases outside the gene matches. The germline V gene encodes CDR1 SGHAT and CDR2 FQNNGV. The length of the CDR3 is 14 residues. The CDR3 DNA sequence: TGTGCCAGCAGCCCTAGCGGGAGGGGGGAGACCCAGTACTTC. Encoded protein: CASSPSGRGETQYF.

CDR3 in DNA: TGTGCCAGCAGCTTAGGCGAGAGTAGGGGCTACACCTTC. It is translated as CASSLGESRGYTF. This rearrangement joins TRBV11-2 to TRBJ1-2; no reliable D call. The V end lost 1 base, the J end lost 8 bases, and 11 bases lay between the germline ends. Per germline, CDR1 SGHAT and CDR2 FQNNGV. The CDR3 extends over 13 amino acids.

V is TRBV7-8 and J is TRBJ2-5, with D unclear. The CDR3 is 14 residues long. Germline-derived CDR1 and CDR2 are SGHVS and FQNEAQ. Between the trimmed V and J ends, which lost 5 bases and 5 bases, there was a span of 15 bases. The chain's CDR3 is CASSPRRWGETQYF. The CDR3 DNA follows: TGTGCCAGCAGCCCGAGGCGATGGGGTGAGACCCAGTACTTC. Looking up the rest from reference TRBV7-8 and TRBJ2-5 gives the full variable domain: GAGVSQSPRYKVAKRGQDVALRCDPISGHVSLFWYQQALGQGPEFLTYFQNEAQLDKSGLPSDRFFAERPEGSVSTLKIQRTQQEDSAVYLCASSPRRWGETQYFGPGTRLLVL.

In this sample, this clone turned up once. The V gene is TRBV4-1, the J gene TRBJ2-7, with D possibly matching TRBD2 (5 bases). This CDR3 has 14 residues. V lost 2 bases to trimming and J lost 2 bases, with 10 bases between them. The germline V gene has CDR1 MGHRA and CDR2 YSYEKL. CDR3 sequence (DNA): TGCGCCAGCAGCCAAATAGCGACAACCTACGAGCAGTACTTC. This gives the protein CASSQIATTYEQYF.

The rearrangement uses TRBV2 and TRBJ1-5; TRBD1 agrees at 9 bases. Germline V gene sequence: CDR1 SNHLY, CDR2 FYNNEI. The CDR3 runs to 15 residues. Losses at the gene ends were 0 bases for V and 4 bases for J; bases not matched to a gene: 1. The CDR3 loop is CASSEAGTGNQPQHF. In DNA, the CDR3 is TGTGCCAGCAGTGAAGCGGGGACAGGGAATCAGCCCCAGCATTTT.

Worth noting for this clone: This sequence may be a read error, since a much larger clone differs from it by one base. V usage is TRBV5-4 and J usage is TRBJ2-3; 8 bases are a match to TRBD2. Germline loops: CDR1 SGHNT, CDR2 YYREEE (reference sequence). There are 13 residues in the CDR3. The J segment lost 5 bases and the V segment lost 3 bases, leaving 2 bases of the junction unmatched. DNA of the CDR3: TGTGCCAGCAGCTCAGCGGGAGAAGATACGCAGTATTTT. Its translation is CASSSAGEDTQYF.

The chain has TRBV7-2 and TRBJ2-5; possible D gene TRBD1, 5 bases. The CDR3 covers 13 residues. CDR1 is SGHTA and CDR2 is FQGNSA in the germline V gene. With 4 bases removed from V and 4 bases from J, the gap between germline ends came to 10 bases. CDR3: CASSWGPSETQYF. CDR3 nucleotides: TGTGCCAGCAGCTGGGGCCCATCAGAGACCCAGTACTTC.

V is TRBV19 and J is TRBJ1-5; D gene uncertain. The V gene lost 6 bases and the J gene lost 2 bases, with 11 bases spanning the gap. Germline-derived CDR1 and CDR2 are LNHDA and SQIVND (reference sequence). The CDR3 is 14 amino acids. In DNA, the CDR3 is TGTGCCAGTAGAAGGGATGAGGGCAATCAGCCCCAGCATTTT. Amino acid sequence: CASRRDEGNQPQHF. The full variable domain, completed using reference TRBV19 and TRBJ1-5, is DGGITQSPKYLFRKEGQNVTLSCEQNLNHDAMYWYRQDPGQGLRLIYYSQIVNDFQKGDIAEGYSVSREKKESFPLTVTSAQKNPTAFYLCASRRDEGNQPQHFGDGTRLSIL.

This rearrangement joins TRBV2 to TRBJ1-5; 7 nucleotides align to TRBD1. V trimming: 3 bases; J trimming: 0 bases; junction bases outside the gene matches: 2. Germline V gives CDR1 SNHLY, CDR2 FYNNEI. The CDR3 contains 15 residues. The CDR3 is CASSEDRHSNQPQHF. CDR3 nucleotides: TGTGCCAGCAGTGAGGACAGGCATAGCAATCAGCCCCAGCATTTT. Together with reference TRBV2 and TRBJ1-5, the CDR3 gives the full variable domain: EPEVTQTPSHQVTQMGQEVILRCVPISNHLYFYWYRQILGQKVEFLVSFYNNEISEKSEIFDDQFSVERPDGSNFTLKIRSTKLEDSAMYFCASSEDRHSNQPQHFGDGTRLSIL.

On this clone itself: Other DNA sequences in the sample encode the same CDR3. This sequence joins TRBV7-8 and TRBJ2-3; 7 bases fit TRBD1. V lost 1 base and J lost 4; bases outside the gene matches: 2. CDR1 SGHVS and CDR2 FQNEAQ come from the germline V gene. The CDR3 contains 14 residues. Here the CDR3 reads CASSLGQGADTQYF. Written as DNA, the CDR3 is TGTGCCAGCAGCTTAGGGCAGGGGGCAGATACGCAGTATTTT.

The chain carries TRBV29-1 and TRBJ1-6; 7 nucleotides agree with TRBD1. The V and J ends lost 7 bases and 5 bases, in that order; junction bases with no gene match: 2. Germline CDR1 is SQVTM and CDR2 is ANQGSEA. The CDR3 sequence is 12 residues long. This CDR3 reads CSAGTDNSPLHF. DNA of the CDR3: TGCAGCGCCGGGACAGATAATTCACCCCTCCACTTT.

The chain uses TRBV5-4 and TRBJ1-3; no clear D gene. The V end lost 7 bases, the J end lost 3 bases, and 11 bases lay between the germline ends. The CDR3 is made up of 13 amino acids. CDR1 is SGHNT and CDR2 is YYREEE in the germline V gene (reference sequence). CDR3 loop: CASSPGDGNTIYF. The CDR3 DNA reads TGTGCCAGCTCCCCCGGGGATGGAAACACCATATATTTT.

The chain carries TRBV5-6 and TRBJ2-3; D gene ambiguous. Trimming removed 3 bases at V and 0 bases at J, with 8 bases between. CDR1 is SGHDT, CDR2 YYEEEE, per germline. The CDR3 loop spans 14 amino acids. CDR3 loop: CASSSPASTDTQYF. In DNA, the CDR3 is TGTGCCAGCAGCTCCCCCGCGAGCACAGATACGCAGTATTTT.

A few counts support this clone. The chain employs TRBV30 and TRBJ1-1; a possible D gene is TRBD1 (6 bases). Trimming left V 5 bases short and J 1 base short, with 14 bases between. This CDR3 has 14 amino acids. Germline CDR1 GTSNPN, CDR2 SVGIG (reference sequence). The CDR3 protein is CAWQGPGANTEAFF. The CDR3 region has the DNA TGTGCCTGGCAAGGTCCGGGGGCGAACACTGAAGCTTTCTTT.

In the case of this clone: A much larger clone lies one base from this, so it may be a read error. Other DNA sequences in the sample encode the same CDR3. The chain is built from TRBV6-5 and TRBJ2-3, with 10 nucleotides matching TRBD2. Germline V CDR1 and CDR2: MNHEY, SVGAGI. Trimming removed 6 bases from V and 3 bases from J; junction bases left unmatched: 0. CDR3 length: 13 amino acids. DNA of the CDR3: TGTGCCAGCAGGACTAGCGGGACAGATACGCAGTATTTT. It yields the protein CASRTSGTDTQYF.

About this clone itself: It differs at one base from a far larger clone, so likely a read error. The J gene is TRBJ1-5, the V gene TRBV15; TRBD1 aligns across 8 bases. CDR1 LNHNV and CDR2 YYDKDF come from the germline V gene (reference sequence). The length of the CDR3 is 16 residues. The CDR3 coding sequence is TGTGCCACCAGCAGTGACAGGGGCGTAAGCAATCGGCCCCAGCATTTT. Its protein product is CATSSDRGVSNRPQHF.